This TCR beta chain was captured in a study of cytomegalovirus exposure and HLA in healthy donors. Study context: The approximately 120 validation repertoires, a later analysis reported, used the same platform as the approximately 670 first-cohort repertoires. Study observations and caveats: In vitro testing confirmed a few CMV-associated chains as specific for CMV antigens.

Note on this clone: Its specificity is not known.

V shed 8 bases and J 7 bases; nucleotides not matched to a gene: 16. The germline CDR1 and CDR2 sequences are SGHRS and YFSETQ. The CDR3 covers 17 residues. Profiled with immunoSEQ multiplex PCR; TCRdb holds only in-frame clones, not every one. The data show hundreds of thousands of clones, about 90% seen once. The sample consisted of PBMCs. The sequence came from a man aged 18 to 29 in good health and CMV-seropositive. The chain links TRBV5-1 to TRBJ2-2, with 11 positions matching TRBD2. The CDR3 nucleotides read TGCGCCAGTACGGGGGTTACTAGCGGGAGTACTGGCGGGGAGCTGTTTTTT. Translation: CASTGVTSGSTGGELFF.